Listed here is a single TCR beta chain. The antigen is not known. The method was immunoSEQ multiplex PCR; TCRdb's version includes in-frame clones alone and lacks a portion of them. Among 60,000 or so clones, roughly nine tenths were seen once, and the ten largest hold approximately 1.1%. The data belong to a study of cytomegalovirus exposure and HLA in healthy donors. Study background: It was reported in a later analysis that the approximately 120 validation repertoires used the same platform as the approximately 620 first-cohort repertoires. General study findings and limits: The classifier, whose performance was assessed in both the original and validation cohorts, reportedly diagnosed cytomegalovirus status with high specificity and sensitivity. In the 120 or so validation repertoires, approximately 93% of cluster scores exceeded 0, per a later analysis.

This TCR came from a young man in good health and CMV-seronegative. Material: PBMCs.

CDR3 in amino acids: CASSEDRGSGNTIYF. The CDR3 coding sequence is TGTGCCAGCAGTGAAGACAGGGGCTCTGGAAACACCATATATTTT. The chain joins TRBV6-1 to TRBJ1-3, with TRBD1 identical over 7 bases. The CDR3 loop spans 15 amino acids. Germline CDR1 and CDR2: MNHNS and SASEGT. The V and J ends lost 1 base and 0 bases, in that order; junction bases with no gene match: 0.